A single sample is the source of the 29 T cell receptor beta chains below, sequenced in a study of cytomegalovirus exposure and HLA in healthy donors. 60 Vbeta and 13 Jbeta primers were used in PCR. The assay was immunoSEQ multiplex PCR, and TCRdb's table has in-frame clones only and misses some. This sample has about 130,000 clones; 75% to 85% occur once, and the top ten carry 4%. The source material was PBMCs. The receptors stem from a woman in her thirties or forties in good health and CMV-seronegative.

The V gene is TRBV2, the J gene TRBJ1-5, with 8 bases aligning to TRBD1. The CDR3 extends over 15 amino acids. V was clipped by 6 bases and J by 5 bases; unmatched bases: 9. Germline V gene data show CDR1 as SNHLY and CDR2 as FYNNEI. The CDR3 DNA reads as TGTGCCAGCAGGGCAGGGGGCAGCGGGGATCAGCCCCAGCATTTT. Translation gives CASRAGGSGDQPQHF.

The CDR3 nucleotides are TGTGCCAGCAGCTCCCCTAGCACAGATACGCAGTATTTT. This sequence encodes CASSSPSTDTQYF. This chain uses TRBV5-4 with TRBJ2-3; no clear D. In germline, CDR1 is SGHNT, CDR2 YYREEE (reference sequence). Trimming removed 3 bases from V and 0 bases from J, with 5 bases in between. This CDR3 region has 13 residues.

The CDR3 is CATRTGGNIQYF. The CDR3 DNA sequence: TGTGCCACCCGAACAGGGGGTAACATTCAGTACTTC. The chain has TRBV2 and TRBJ2-4; TRBD1 agrees at 8 bases. CDR3 length equals 12 residues. Germline assignment: CDR1 SNHLY and CDR2 FYNNEI. The V and J ends lost 10 bases and 7 bases, in that order; junction bases with no gene match: 6.

The CDR3 loop reads CASSLPAREAWNNEQFF. The CDR3, as DNA: TGTGCCAGCAGTTTGCCCGCGCGAGAGGCCTGGAACAATGAGCAGTTCTTC. The chain has TRBV27 and TRBJ2-1; D call uncertain. The germline CDR1 and CDR2 sequences are MNHEY and SMNVEV (reference sequence). Trimming shortened V by 3 bases and J by 5 bases, and 20 bases separated the two germline ends. The length of the CDR3 is 17 residues.

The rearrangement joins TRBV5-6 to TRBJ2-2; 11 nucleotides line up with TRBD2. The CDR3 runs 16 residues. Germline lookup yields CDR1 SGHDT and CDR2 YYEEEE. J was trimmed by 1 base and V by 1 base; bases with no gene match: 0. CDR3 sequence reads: CASSLTSGGNTGELFF. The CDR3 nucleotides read TGTGCCAGCAGCTTGACTAGCGGGGGGAACACCGGGGAGCTGTTTTTT.

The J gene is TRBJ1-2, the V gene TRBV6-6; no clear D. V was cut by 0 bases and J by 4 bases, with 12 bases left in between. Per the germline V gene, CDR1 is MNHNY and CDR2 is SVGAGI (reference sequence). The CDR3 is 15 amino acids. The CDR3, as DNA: TGTGCCAGCAGTTACTCGATGGCGGAGAGCTATGGCTACACCTTC. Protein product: CASSYSMAESYGYTF.

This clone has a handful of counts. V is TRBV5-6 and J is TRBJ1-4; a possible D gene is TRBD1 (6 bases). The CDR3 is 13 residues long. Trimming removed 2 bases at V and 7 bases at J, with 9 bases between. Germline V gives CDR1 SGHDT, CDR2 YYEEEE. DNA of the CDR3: TGTGCCAGCAGCTTTGGGACACTTGAAAAACTGTTTTTT. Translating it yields CASSFGTLEKLFF.

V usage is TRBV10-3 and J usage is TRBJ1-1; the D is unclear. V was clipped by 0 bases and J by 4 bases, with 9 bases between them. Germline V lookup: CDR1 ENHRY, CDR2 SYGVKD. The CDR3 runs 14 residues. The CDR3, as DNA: TGTGCCATCAGTGAGTCGGCAGGAGGCACTGAAGCTTTCTTT. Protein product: CAISESAGGTEAFF.

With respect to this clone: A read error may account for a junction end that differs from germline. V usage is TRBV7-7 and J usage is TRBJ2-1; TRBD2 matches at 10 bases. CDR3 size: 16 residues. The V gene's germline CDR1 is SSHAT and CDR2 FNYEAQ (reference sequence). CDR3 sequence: CASSLEAAGGPNEQFF. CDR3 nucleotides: TGTGCTAGCAGCTTAGAGGCAGCGGGAGGGCCCAATGAGCAGTTCTTC.

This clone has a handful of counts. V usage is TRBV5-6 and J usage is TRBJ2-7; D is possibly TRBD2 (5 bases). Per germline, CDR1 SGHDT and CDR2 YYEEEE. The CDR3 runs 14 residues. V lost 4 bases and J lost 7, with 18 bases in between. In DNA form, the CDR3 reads TGTGCCAGCAGCATCGGACCTGCCAGGAGGGAGCAGTACTTC. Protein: CASSIGPARREQYF.

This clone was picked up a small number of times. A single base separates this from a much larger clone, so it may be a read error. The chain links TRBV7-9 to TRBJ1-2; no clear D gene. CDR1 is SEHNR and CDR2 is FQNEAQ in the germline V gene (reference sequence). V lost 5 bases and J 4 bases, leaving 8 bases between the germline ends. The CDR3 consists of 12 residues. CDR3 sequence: CASSVDGYGYTF. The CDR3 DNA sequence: TGTGCCAGCAGCGTAGACGGCTATGGCTACACCTTC.

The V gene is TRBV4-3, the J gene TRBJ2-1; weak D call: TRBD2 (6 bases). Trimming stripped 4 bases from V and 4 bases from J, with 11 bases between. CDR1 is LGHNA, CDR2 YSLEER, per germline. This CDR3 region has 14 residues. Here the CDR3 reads CASSPPGDYNEQFF. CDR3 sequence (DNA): TGCGCCAGCAGCCCCCCGGGGGATTACAATGAGCAGTTCTTC.

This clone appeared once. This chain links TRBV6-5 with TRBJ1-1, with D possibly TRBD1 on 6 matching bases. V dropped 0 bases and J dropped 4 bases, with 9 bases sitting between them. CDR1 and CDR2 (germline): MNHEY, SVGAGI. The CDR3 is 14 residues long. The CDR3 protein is CASSYSARGTEAFF. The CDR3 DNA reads TGTGCCAGCAGTTACTCAGCCAGGGGCACTGAAGCTTTCTTT.

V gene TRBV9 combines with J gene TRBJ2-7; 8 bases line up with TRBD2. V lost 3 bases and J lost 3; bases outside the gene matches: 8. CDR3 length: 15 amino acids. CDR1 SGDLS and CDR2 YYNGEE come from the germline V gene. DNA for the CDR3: TGTGCCAGCAGCGGGGGTGAGGCGGGAGGCTACGAGCAGTACTTC. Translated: CASSGGEAGGYEQYF.

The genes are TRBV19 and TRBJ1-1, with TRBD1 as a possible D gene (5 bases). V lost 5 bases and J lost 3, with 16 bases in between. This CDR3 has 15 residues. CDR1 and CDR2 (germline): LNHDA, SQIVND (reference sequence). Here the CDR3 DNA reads TGTGCCAGTAGTCTCCCTGGGGGAGGCGACACTGAAGCTTTCTTT. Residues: CASSLPGGGDTEAFF. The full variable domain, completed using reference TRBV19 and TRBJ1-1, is DGGITQSPKYLFRKEGQNVTLSCEQNLNHDAMYWYRQDPGQGLRLIYYSQIVNDFQKGDIAEGYSVSREKKESFPLTVTSAQKNPTAFYLCASSLPGGGDTEAFFGQGTRLTVV.

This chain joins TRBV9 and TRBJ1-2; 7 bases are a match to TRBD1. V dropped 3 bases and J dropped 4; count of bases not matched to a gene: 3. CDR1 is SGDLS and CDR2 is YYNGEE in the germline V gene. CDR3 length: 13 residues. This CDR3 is CASSATGIYGYTF. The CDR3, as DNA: TGTGCCAGCAGCGCGACAGGGATCTATGGCTACACCTTC.

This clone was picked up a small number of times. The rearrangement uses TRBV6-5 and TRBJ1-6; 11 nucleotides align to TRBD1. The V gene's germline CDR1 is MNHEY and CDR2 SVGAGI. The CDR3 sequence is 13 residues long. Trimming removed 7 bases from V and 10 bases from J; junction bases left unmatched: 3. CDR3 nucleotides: TGTGCCAGCACCGGACAGGGGGCCTCACCCCTCCACTTT. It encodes CASTGQGASPLHF.

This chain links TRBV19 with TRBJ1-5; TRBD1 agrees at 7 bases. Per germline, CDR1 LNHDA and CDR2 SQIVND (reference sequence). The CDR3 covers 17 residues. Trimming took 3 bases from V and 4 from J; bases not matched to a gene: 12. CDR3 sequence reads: CASSMLSRGRLNQPQHF. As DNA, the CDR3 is TGTGCCAGTAGTATGTTATCTAGGGGGCGTTTGAATCAGCCCCAGCATTTT.

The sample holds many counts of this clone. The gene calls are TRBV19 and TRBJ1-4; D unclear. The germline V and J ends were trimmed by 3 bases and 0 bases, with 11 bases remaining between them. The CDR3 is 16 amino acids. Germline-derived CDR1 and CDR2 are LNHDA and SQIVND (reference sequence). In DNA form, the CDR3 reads TGTGCCAGTAGTATTCAGCGAAGTGCAACTAATGAAAAACTGTTTTTT. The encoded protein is CASSIQRSATNEKLFF.

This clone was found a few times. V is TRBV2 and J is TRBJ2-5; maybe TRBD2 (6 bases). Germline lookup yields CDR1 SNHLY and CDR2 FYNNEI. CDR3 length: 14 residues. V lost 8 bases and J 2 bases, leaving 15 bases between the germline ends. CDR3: CASGRDQGQETQYF. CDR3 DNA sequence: TGTGCCAGCGGGCGGGATCAGGGACAAGAGACCCAGTACTTC.

CDR3 protein: CASSPQTGANYGYTF. CDR3 DNA sequence: TGTGCCAGCAGCCCTCAGACAGGGGCTAACTATGGCTACACCTTC. The chain has TRBV5-4 and TRBJ1-2, with TRBD1 matching 8 bases. Trimming removed 4 bases from V and 0 bases from J; junction bases left unmatched: 5. The CDR3 runs 15 residues. CDR1 and CDR2 from the germline V gene are SGHNT and YYREEE (reference sequence).

CDR3 sequence: CASSVLAGGTTGELFF. The CDR3 DNA reads as TGTGCCAGCAGCGTACTAGCGGGAGGAACGACCGGGGAGCTGTTTTTT. The chain couples TRBV9 to TRBJ2-2, with TRBD2 matching 11 bases. The junction had 4 bases not matched to a gene; V was cut back by 1 base and J by 5 bases. This CDR3 comprises 16 residues. Per the germline V gene, CDR1 is SGDLS and CDR2 is YYNGEE.

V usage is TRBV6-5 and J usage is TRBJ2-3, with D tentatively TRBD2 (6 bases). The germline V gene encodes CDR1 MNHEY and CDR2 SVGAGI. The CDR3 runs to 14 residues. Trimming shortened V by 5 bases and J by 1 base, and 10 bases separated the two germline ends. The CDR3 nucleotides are TGTGCCAGCAGTCCCCGCGGGGGCACAGATACGCAGTATTTT. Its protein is CASSPRGGTDTQYF.

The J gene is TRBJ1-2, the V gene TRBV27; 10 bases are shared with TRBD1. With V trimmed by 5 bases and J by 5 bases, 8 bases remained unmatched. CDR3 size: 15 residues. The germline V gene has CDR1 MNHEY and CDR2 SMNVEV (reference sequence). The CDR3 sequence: CASSPRDRGSYGYTF. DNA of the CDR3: TGTGCCAGCAGTCCCCGGGACAGGGGTTCATATGGCTACACCTTC.

CDR3 sequence reads: CASSFPELAGGPRFTDTQYF. The DNA for the CDR3 is TGTGCCAGCAGTTTCCCGGAACTAGCGGGAGGGCCCCGTTTCACAGATACGCAGTATTTT. This rearrangement joins TRBV28 to TRBJ2-3; TRBD2 matches at 13 bases. CDR1 and CDR2 from the germline V gene are MDHEN and SYDVKM. Losses at the gene ends were 3 bases for V and 2 bases for J; bases not matched to a gene: 14. This CDR3 spans 20 amino acids.

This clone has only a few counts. CDR3 residues: CASSLGTGYQPQHF. In DNA, the CDR3 is TGTGCCAGCAGCTTAGGGACAGGGTATCAGCCCCAGCATTTT. This chain connects TRBV7-2 to TRBJ1-5; 8 nucleotides align to TRBD1. V dropped 1 base and J dropped 5; count of bases not matched to a gene: 1. The CDR3 totals 14 residues. CDR1 is SGHTA and CDR2 is FQGNSA in the germline V gene.

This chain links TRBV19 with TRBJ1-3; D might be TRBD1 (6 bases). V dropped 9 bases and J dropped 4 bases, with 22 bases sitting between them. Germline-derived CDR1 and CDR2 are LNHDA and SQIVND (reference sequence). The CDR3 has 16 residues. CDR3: CASSSQGWTIGNTIYF. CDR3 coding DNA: TGTGCCAGCAGTTCTCAGGGGTGGACGATCGGAAACACCATATATTTT.

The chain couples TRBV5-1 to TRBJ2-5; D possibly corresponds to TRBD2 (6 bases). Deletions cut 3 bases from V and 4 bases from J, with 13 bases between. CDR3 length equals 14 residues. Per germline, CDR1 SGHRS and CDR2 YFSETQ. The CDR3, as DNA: TGCGCCAGCAGCTCCTCGACCGGGGGAGAGACCCAGTACTTC. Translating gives CASSSSTGGETQYF.

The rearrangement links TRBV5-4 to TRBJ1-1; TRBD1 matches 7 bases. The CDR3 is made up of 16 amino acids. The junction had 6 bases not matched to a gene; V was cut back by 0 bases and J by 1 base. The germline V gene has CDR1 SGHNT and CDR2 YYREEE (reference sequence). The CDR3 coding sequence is TGTGCCAGCAGCTTGGCCAAGGGGGCGGGGAACACTGAAGCTTTCTTT. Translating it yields CASSLAKGAGNTEAFF.